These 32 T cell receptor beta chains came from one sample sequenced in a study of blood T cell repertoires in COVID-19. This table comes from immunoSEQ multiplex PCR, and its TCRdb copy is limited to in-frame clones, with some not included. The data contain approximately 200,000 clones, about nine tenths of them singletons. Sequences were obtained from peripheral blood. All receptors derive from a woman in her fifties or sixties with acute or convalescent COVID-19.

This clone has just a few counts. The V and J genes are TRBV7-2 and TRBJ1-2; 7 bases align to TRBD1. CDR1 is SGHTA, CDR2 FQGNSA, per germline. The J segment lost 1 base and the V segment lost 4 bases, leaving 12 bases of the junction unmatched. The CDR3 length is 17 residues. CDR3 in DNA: TGTGCCAGCAGCTCCCGCCCTTACAGGGGTAATAACTATGGCTACACCTTC. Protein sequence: CASSSRPYRGNNYGYTF.

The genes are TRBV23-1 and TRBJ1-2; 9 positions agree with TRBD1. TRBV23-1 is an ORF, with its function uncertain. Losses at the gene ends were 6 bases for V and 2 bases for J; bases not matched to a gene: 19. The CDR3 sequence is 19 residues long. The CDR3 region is CASSQKAPCRTGENYGYTF. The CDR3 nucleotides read TGCGCCAGCAGCCAAAAAGCACCGTGCCGGACAGGGGAAAACTATGGCTACACCTTC.

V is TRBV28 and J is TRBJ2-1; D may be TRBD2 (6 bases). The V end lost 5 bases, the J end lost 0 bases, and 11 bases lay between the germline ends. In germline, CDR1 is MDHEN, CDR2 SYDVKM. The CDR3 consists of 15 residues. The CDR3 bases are TGTGCCAGCAGTCTAGCGCTACGCTCCTACAATGAGCAGTTCTTC. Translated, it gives CASSLALRSYNEQFF.

DNA of the CDR3: TGTGCCAGCAGCATATTGACAGGGCTCGGAGGTGAAAAACTGTTTTTT. Translation: CASSILTGLGGEKLFF. The rearrangement joins TRBV11-2 to TRBJ1-4; 7 bases agree with TRBD1. The CDR3 spans 16 residues. Germline-derived CDR1 and CDR2 are SGHAT and FQNNGV. J was trimmed by 7 bases and V by 5 bases; bases with no gene match: 13. The variable domain in full, with the rest retrieved from reference TRBV11-2 and TRBJ1-4, is EAGVAQSPRYKIIEKRQSVAFWCNPISGHATLYWYQQILGQGPKLLIQFQNNGVVDDSQLPKDRFSAERLKGVDSTLKIQPAKLEDSAVYLCASSILTGLGGEKLFFGSGTQLSVL.

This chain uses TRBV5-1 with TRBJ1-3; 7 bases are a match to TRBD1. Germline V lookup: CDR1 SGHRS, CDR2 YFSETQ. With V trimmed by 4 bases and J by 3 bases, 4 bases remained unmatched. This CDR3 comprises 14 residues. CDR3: CASSGQGDGNTIYF. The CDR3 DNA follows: TGCGCCAGCAGCGGTCAGGGGGATGGAAACACCATATATTTT. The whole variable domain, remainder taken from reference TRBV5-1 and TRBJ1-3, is KAGVTQTPRYLIKTRGQQVTLSCSPISGHRSVSWYQQTPGQGLQFLFEYFSETQRNKGNFPGRFSGRQFSNSRSEMNVSTLELGDSALYLCASSGQGDGNTIYFGEGSWLTVV.

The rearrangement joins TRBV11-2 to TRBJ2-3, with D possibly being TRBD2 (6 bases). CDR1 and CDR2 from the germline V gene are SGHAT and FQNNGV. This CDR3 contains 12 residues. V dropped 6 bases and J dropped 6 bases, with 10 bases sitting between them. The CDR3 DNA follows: TGTGCCAGCAGTGGGGGGTTCGATACGCAGTATTTT. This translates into CASSGGFDTQYF.

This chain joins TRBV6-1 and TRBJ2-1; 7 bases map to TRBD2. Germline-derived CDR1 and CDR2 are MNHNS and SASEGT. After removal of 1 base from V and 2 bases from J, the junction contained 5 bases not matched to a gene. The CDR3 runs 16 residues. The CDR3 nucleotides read TGTGCCAGCAGTGAAGATCGCGGGAGTCCCTACAATGAGCAGTTCTTC. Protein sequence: CASSEDRGSPYNEQFF.

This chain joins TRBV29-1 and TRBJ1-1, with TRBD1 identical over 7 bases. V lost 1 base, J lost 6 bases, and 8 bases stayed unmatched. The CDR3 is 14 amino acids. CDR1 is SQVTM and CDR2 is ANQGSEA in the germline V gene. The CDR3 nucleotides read TGCAGCGTTGAAGGCAACAGGGGAGTTCCTGAAGCTTTCTTT. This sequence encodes CSVEGNRGVPEAFF.

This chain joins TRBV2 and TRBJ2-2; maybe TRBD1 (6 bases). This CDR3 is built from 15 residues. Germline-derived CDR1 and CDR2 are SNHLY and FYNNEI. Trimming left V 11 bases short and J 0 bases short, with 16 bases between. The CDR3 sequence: CAGSWGLANTGELFF. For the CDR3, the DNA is TGTGCCGGGAGTTGGGGGCTTGCGAACACCGGGGAGCTGTTTTTT. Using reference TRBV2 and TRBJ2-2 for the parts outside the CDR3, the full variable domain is EPEVTQTPSHQVTQMGQEVILRCVPISNHLYFYWYRQILGQKVEFLVSFYNNEISEKSEIFDDQFSVERPDGSNFTLKIRSTKLEDSAMYFCAGSWGLANTGELFFGEGSRLTVL.

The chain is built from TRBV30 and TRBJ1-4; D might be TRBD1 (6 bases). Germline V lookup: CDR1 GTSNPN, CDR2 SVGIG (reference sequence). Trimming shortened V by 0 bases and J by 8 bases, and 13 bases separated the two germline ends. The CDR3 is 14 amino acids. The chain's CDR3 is CAWSVAGVEEKLFF. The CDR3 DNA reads TGTGCCTGGAGTGTCGCAGGGGTTGAGGAAAAACTGTTTTTT.

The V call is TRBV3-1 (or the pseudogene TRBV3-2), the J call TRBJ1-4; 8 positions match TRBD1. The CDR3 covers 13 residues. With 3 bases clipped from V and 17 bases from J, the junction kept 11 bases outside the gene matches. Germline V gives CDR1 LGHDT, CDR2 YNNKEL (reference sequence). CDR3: CASSHATGGKFFF. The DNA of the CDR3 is TGTGCCAGCAGCCATGCTACAGGGGGGAAATTCTTTTTT.

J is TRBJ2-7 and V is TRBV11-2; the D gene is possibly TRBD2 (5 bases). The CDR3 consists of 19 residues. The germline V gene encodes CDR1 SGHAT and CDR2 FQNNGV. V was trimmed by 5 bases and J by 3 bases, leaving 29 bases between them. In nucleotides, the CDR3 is TGTGCCAGCAGCCTATCCCTAGCTGCGTCCTCCGCGAGGAACTACGAGCAGTACTTC. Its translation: CASSLSLAASSARNYEQYF.

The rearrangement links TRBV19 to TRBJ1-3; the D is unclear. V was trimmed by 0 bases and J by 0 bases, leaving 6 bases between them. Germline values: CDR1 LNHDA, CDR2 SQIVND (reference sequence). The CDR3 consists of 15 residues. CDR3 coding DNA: TGTGCCAGTAGTATAGATACCAGCTCTGGAAACACCATATATTTT. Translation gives CASSIDTSSGNTIYF.

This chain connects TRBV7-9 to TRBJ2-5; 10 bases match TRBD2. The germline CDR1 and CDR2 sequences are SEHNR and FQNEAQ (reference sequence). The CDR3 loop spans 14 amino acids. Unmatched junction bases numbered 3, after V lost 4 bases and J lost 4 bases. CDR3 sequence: CASSWSGGGETQYF. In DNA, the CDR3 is TGTGCCAGCAGCTGGAGCGGGGGGGGAGAGACCCAGTACTTC.

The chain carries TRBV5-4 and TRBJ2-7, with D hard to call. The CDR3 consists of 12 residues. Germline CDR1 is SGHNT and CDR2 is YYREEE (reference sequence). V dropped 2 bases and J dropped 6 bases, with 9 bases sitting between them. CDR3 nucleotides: TGTGCCAGCAGCTTTGGCAGTGGCGAGCAGTACTTC. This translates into CASSFGSGEQYF.

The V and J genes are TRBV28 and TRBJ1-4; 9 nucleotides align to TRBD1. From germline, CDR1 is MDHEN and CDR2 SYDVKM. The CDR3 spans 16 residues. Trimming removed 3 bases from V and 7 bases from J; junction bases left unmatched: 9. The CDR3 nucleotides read TGTGCCAGCAGTTTTCGGATAACAGGGGGCTCTGAAAAACTGTTTTTT. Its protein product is CASSFRITGGSEKLFF.

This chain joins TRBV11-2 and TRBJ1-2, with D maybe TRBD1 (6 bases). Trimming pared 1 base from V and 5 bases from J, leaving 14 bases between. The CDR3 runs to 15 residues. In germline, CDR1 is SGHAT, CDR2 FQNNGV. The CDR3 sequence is CASSLATGLAYGYTF. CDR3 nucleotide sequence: TGTGCCAGCAGCTTAGCAACAGGGTTGGCATATGGCTACACCTTC.

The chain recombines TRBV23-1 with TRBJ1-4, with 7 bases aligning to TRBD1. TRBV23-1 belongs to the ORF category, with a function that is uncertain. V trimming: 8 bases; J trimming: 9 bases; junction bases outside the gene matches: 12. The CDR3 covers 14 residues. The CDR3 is CASVRDSHRKKLFF. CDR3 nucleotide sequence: TGCGCCAGCGTCCGGGACAGTCACCGAAAAAAACTGTTTTTT.

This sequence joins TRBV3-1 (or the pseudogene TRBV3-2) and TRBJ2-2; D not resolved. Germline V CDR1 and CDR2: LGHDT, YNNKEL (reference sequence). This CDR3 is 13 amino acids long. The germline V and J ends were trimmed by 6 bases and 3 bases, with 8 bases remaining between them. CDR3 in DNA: TGTGCCAGCAGAAAAAGAGACACCGGGGAGCTGTTTTTT. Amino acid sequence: CASRKRDTGELFF.

In DNA form, the CDR3 reads TGTGCCTGGAGTGTAGGACAGCTGAACACTGAAGCTTTCTTT. The encoded protein is CAWSVGQLNTEAFF. The V call is TRBV30, the J call TRBJ1-1; D perhaps matches TRBD1 (6 bases). Germline V gene sequence: CDR1 GTSNPN, CDR2 SVGIG (reference sequence). The CDR3 loop spans 14 amino acids. V lost 0 bases, J lost 0 bases, and 8 bases lay in between.

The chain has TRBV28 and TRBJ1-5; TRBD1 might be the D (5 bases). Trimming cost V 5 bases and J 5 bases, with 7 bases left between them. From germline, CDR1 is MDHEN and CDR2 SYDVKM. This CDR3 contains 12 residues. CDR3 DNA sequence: TGTGCCAGCAGTAACAGGTATCAGCCCCAGCATTTT. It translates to CASSNRYQPQHF. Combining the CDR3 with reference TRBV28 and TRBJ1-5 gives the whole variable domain DVKVTQSSRYLVKRTGEKVFLECVQDMDHENMFWYRQDPGLGLRLIYFSYDVKMKEKGDIPEGYSVSREKKERFSLILESASTNQTSMYLCASSNRYQPQHFGDGTRLSIL.

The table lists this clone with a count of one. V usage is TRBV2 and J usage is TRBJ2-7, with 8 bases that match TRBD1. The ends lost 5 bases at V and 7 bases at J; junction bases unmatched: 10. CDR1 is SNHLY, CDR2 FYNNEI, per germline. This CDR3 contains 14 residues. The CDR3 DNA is TGTGCCAGCAGTCCCTTGGCAGGGGACAGGGAGCAGTACTTC. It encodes CASSPLAGDREQYF. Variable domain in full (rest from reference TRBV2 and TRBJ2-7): EPEVTQTPSHQVTQMGQEVILRCVPISNHLYFYWYRQILGQKVEFLVSFYNNEISEKSEIFDDQFSVERPDGSNFTLKIRSTKLEDSAMYFCASSPLAGDREQYFGPGTRLTVT.

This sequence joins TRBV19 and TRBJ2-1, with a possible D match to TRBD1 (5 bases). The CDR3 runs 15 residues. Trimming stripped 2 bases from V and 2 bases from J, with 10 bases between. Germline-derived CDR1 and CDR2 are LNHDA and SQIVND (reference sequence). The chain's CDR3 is CASSIRQGAYNEQFF. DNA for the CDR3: TGTGCCAGTAGTATAAGGCAGGGCGCCTACAATGAGCAGTTCTTC.

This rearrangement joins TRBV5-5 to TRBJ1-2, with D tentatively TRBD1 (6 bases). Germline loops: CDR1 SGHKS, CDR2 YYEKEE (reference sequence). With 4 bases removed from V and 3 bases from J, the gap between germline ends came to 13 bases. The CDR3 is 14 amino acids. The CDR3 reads CASSPGQVDYGYTF. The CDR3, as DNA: TGTGCCAGCAGCCCGGGACAAGTCGACTATGGCTACACCTTC.

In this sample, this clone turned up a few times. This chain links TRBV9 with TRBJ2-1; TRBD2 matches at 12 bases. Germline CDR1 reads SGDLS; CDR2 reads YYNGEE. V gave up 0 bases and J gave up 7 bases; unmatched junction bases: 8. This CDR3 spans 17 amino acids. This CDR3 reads CASSVVSASGRGNEQFF. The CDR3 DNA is TGTGCCAGCAGCGTAGTCTCAGCTAGCGGGAGGGGAAATGAGCAGTTCTTC.

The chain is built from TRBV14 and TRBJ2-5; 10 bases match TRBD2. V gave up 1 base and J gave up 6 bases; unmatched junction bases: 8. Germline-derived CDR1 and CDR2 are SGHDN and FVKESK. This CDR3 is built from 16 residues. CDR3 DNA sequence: TGTGCCAGCAGCCAAGGGACCCTAGCGGGAGCCCAGACCCAGTACTTC. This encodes CASSQGTLAGAQTQYF.

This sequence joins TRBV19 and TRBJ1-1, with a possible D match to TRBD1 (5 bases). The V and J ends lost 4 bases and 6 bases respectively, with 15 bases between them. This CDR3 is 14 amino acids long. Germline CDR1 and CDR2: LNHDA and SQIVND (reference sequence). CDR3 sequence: CASSRDAGGPEAFF. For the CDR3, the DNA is TGTGCCAGTAGTAGGGATGCCGGGGGACCTGAAGCTTTCTTT.

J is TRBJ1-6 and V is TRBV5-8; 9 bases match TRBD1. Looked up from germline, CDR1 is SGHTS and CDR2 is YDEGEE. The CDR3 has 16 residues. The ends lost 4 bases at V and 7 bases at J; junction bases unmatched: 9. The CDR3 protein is CASSLRTGVGNSPLHF. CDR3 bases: TGTGCCAGCAGCCTCCGGACAGGGGTGGGCAATTCACCCCTCCACTTT.

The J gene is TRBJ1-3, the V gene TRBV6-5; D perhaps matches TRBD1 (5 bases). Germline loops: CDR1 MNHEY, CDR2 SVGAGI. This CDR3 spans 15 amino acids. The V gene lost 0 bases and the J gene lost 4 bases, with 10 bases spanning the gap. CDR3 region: CASSYSRGPGNTIYF. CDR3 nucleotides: TGTGCCAGCAGTTACTCAAGGGGTCCCGGAAACACCATATATTTT.

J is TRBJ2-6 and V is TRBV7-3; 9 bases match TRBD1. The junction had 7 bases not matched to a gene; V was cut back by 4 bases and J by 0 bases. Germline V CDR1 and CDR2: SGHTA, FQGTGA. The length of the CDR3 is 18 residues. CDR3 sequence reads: CASSSGPGQGSGANVLTF. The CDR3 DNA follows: TGTGCCAGCAGCTCAGGCCCGGGACAGGGCTCTGGGGCCAACGTCCTGACTTTC.

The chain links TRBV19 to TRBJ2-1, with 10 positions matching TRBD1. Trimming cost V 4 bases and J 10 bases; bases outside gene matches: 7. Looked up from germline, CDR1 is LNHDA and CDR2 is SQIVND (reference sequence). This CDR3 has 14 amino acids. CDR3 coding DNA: TGTGCCAGTAGTAGACGGACAGGGGGAGTGGAGCAGTTCTTC. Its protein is CASSRRTGGVEQFF. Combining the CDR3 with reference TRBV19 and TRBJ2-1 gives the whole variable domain DGGITQSPKYLFRKEGQNVTLSCEQNLNHDAMYWYRQDPGQGLRLIYYSQIVNDFQKGDIAEGYSVSREKKESFPLTVTSAQKNPTAFYLCASSRRTGGVEQFFGPGTRLTVL.

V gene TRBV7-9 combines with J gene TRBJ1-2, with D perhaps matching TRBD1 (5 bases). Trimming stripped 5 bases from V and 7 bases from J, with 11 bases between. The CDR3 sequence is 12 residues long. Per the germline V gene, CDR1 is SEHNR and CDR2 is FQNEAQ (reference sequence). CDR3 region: CASSHRGGGYTF. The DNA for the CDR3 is TGTGCCAGCAGCCACCGCGGGGGTGGCTACACCTTC. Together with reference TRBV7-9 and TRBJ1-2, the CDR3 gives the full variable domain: DTGVSQNPRHKITKRGQNVTFRCDPISEHNRLYWYRQTLGQGPEFLTYFQNEAQLEKSRLLSDRFSAERPKGSFSTLEIQRTEQGDSAMYLCASSHRGGGYTFGSGTRLTVV.